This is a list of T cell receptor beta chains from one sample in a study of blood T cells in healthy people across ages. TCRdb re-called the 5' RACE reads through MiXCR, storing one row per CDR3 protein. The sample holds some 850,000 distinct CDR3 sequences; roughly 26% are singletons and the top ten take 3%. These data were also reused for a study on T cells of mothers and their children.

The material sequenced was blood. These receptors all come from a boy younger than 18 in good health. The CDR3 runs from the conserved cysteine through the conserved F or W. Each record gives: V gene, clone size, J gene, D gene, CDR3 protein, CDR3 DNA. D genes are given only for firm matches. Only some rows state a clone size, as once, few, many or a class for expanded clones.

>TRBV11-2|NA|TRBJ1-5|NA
CASSFCQPKRLNQPQHF
TGTGCCAGCAGCTTTTGTCAACCGAAGAGGCTTAACCAGCCCCAGCATTTT
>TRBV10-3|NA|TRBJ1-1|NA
CAISETGTEAFF
TGTGCCATCAGTGAGACGGGCACTGAAGCTTTCTTT
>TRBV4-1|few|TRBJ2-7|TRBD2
CASTQDLAGEYNEQYF
TGCGCCAGCACCCAAGACCTAGCGGGGGAATACAACGAGCAGTACTTC
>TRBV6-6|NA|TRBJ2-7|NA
CASSYPSSYEQYF
TGTGCCAGCAGTTACCCTAGCTCCTACGAGCAGTACTTC
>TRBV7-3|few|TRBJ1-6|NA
CASSPTGSSSPLHF
TGTGCCAGCAGCCCGACAGGCTCAAGTTCACCCCTCCACTTT
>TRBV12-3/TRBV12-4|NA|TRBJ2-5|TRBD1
CASSSGQAPYQETQYF
TGTGCCAGCAGTTCCGGACAGGCTCCCTACCAAGAGACCCAGTACTTC
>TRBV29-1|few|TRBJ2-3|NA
CSVGQDPSTNTQYF
TGCAGCGTTGGACAGGACCCTAGCACAAATACGCAGTATTTT
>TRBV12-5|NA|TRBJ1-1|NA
CASGLLNTGAFF
TGTGCTAGTGGTTTGTTGAACACTGGAGCTTTCTTT
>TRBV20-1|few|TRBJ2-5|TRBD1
CSAGTEPQETQYF
TGCAGTGCCGGGACAGAACCTCAAGAGACCCAGTACTTC
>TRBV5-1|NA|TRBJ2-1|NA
CASSLAGSTNEQFF
TGCGCCAGCAGCTTGGCCGGGAGCACCAATGAGCAGTTCTTC
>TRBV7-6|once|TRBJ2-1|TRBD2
CASSTFLAGGRFEQFF
TGTGCCAGCAGCACATTCCTAGCGGGGGGCCGGTTTGAGCAGTTCTTC
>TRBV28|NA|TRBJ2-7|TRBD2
CASTPPQRGGPREQYF
TGTGCCAGCACACCCCCCCAGCGGGGGGGCCCAAGGGAGCAGTACTTC
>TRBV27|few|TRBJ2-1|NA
CASSLSKAYNEQFF
TGTGCCAGCAGTTTGAGCAAAGCCTACAATGAGCAGTTCTTC
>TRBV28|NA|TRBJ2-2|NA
CASSFWNIKHRDPTNGAGELFF
TGTGCCAGCAGTTTTTGGAATATAAAACACCGGGACCCGACGAATGGTGCCGGGGAGCTGTTTTTT
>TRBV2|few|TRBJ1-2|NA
CASSDIANYGYTF
TGTGCCAGCAGTGACATAGCTAACTATGGCTACACCTTC
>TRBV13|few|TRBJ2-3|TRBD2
CASRPGTSGGPMADTQYF
TGTGCCAGCAGGCCCGGGACTAGCGGGGGCCCTATGGCAGATACGCAGTATTTT
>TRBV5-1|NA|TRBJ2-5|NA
CASSLYGGQTQYF
TGCGCCAGCAGCTTGTATGGGGGCCAGACCCAGTACTTC
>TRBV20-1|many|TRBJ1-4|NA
CSARDLNEKLFF
TGCAGTGCTAGAGATCTGAACGAAAAACTGTTTTTT
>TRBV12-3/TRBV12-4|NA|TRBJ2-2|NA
CASSPRGTAVTGELFF
TGTGCCAGCAGTCCCCGGGGGACCGCGGTCACCGGGGAGCTGTTTTTT
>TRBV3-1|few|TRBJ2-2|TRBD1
CASSRGQGYGELFF
TGTGCCAGCAGCAGGGGGCAGGGGTACGGGGAGCTGTTTTTT
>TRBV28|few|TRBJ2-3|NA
CASSFSNSRVDTQYF
TGTGCCAGCAGTTTTTCAAATAGCCGTGTGGATACGCAGTATTTT
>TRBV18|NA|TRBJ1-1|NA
CASSPSERGGNTEAFF
TGTGCCAGCTCACCGAGTGAAAGGGGCGGGAACACTGAAGCTTTCTTT
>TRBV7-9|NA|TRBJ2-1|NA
CASSPTSRGLSSYNEQFF
TGTGCCAGCAGCCCTACCTCGCGGGGGCTGAGCTCCTACAATGAGCAGTTCTTC
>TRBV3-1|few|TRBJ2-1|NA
CASSLQGANNEQFF
TGTGCCAGCAGCCTACAAGGGGCGAACAATGAGCAGTTCTTC
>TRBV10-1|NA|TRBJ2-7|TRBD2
CASPSLLAGNYEQYF
TGCGCCAGTCCCTCACTACTAGCGGGGAACTACGAGCAGTACTTC
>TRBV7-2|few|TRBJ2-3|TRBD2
CASSLNGGSGTDTQYF
TGTGCCAGCAGCTTAAACGGGGGGTCAGGCACAGATACGCAGTATTTT
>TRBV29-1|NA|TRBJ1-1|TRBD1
CSGQGIGEAFF
TGCAGCGGACAGGGGATTGGTGAAGCTTTCTTT
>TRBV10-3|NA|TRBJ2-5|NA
CAVSSPFADTSKETQYF
TGTGCCGTCTCTTCCCCTTTCGCGGACACCTCAAAAGAGACCCAGTACTTC
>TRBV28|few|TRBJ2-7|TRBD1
CASSLPGQGNLVGYEQYF
TGTGCCAGCAGTCTACCGGGACAGGGTAATTTGGTGGGGTACGAGCAGTACTTC
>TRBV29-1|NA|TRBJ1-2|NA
CSVEMLNNKTGASYGYTF
TGCAGCGTTGAGATGTTGAATAACAAGACAGGAGCCTCATATGGCTACACCTTC
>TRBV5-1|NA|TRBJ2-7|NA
CASSLGTSNEQYF
TGCGCCAGCAGCCTCGGGACCTCAAACGAGCAGTACTTC
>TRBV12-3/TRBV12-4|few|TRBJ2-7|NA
CASSPGDGSYEQYF
TGTGCCAGCAGTCCCGGGGACGGCTCCTACGAGCAGTACTTC
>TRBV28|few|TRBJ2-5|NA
CASSSTGVAGETQYF
TGTGCCAGCAGTTCCACCGGGGTGGCGGGCGAGACCCAGTACTTC
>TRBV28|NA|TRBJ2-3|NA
CASSLELTGTSTDTQYF
TGTGCCAGCAGTTTAGAGCTGACAGGGACTAGCACAGATACGCAGTATTTT
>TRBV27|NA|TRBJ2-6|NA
CASSFLGRGKSGANVLTF
TGTGCCAGCAGTTTTTTGGGACGGGGAAAATCTGGGGCCAACGTCCTGACTTTC
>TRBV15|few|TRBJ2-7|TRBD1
CATSKGQSYEQYF
TGTGCCACCAGCAAGGGACAGTCCTACGAGCAGTACTTC
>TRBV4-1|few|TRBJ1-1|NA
CASSPDQLTDMNTEAFF
TGCGCCAGCAGCCCAGACCAGCTTACAGATATGAACACTGAAGCTTTCTTT
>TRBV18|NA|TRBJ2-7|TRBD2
CASSPLAGLSYEQYF
TGTGCCAGCTCGCCACTAGCGGGGTTATCCTACGAGCAGTACTTC
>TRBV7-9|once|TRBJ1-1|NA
CASSSTLGPEAFF
TGTGCCAGCAGCTCGACCTTGGGGCCTGAAGCTTTCTTT
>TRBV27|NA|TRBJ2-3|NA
CASSLKGGYTQYF
TGTGCCAGCAGTTTAAAGGGAGGTTATACGCAGTATTTT
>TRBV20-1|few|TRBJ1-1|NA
CSARVVGSNTEAFF
TGCAGTGCTAGAGTCGTTGGATCGAACACTGAAGCTTTCTTT
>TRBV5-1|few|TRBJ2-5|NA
CASSLEQSETQYF
TGCGCCAGCAGCTTGGAACAGTCAGAGACCCAGTACTTC
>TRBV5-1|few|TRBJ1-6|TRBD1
CASSNGQGHSPLHF
TGCGCCAGCAGCAACGGACAGGGTCATTCACCCCTCCACTTT
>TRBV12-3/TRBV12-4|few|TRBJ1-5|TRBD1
CASRGQGQPQHF
TGTGCCAGCAGGGGACAGGGTCAGCCCCAGCATTTT
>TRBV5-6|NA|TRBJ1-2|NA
CASRAPGLDGYTF
TGTGCCAGCAGGGCCCCAGGGTTAGATGGCTACACCTTC
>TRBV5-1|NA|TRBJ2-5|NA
CASGRAGHLQETQYF
TGCGCCAGCGGACGGGCAGGGCACTTACAAGAGACCCAGTACTTC
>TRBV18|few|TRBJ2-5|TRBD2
CASSPRSGGAGTQYF
TGTGCCAGCTCACCAAGAAGCGGGGGGGCTGGGACCCAGTACTTC
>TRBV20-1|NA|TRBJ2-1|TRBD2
CSARRPGLAGRSYNEQFF
TGCAGTGCTAGGAGACCGGGACTAGCGGGGCGCTCCTACAATGAGCAGTTCTTC
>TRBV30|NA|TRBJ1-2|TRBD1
CAWSGTGAGGEGYTF
TGTGCCTGGAGTGGGACAGGGGCCGGCGGAGAGGGCTACACCTTC